This is a list of T cell receptor beta chains from one sample in a study of cytomegalovirus exposure and HLA in healthy donors. Using immunoSEQ multiplex PCR, the repertoire was profiled, and TCRdb retains in-frame clones only, with some absent. This sample has 100,000 or so clones, with over 75% found just once. Sequenced material: PBMCs. These receptors came from a middle-aged man in good health and CMV-seropositive. Each CDR3 is given with its conserved first and last residue. Fields, in order: J gene, clone size, V gene, D gene, CDR3 protein, CDR3 DNA. D genes are given only for firm matches. Not every row has a clone size; where given, it reads once, few, many or a size class.

j_gene: TRBJ2-7; abundance: few; v_gene: TRBV30; d_gene: TRBD2; CDR3aa: CAWSFAGAYEQYF; CDR3nt: TGTGCCTGGAGTTTTGCGGGAGCCTACGAGCAGTACTTC
j_gene: TRBJ2-3; abundance: NA; v_gene: TRBV28; d_gene: NA; CDR3aa: CASLWGGGNTDTQYF; CDR3nt: TGTGCCAGTCTGTGGGGAGGGGGTAACACAGATACGCAGTATTTT
j_gene: TRBJ1-5; abundance: once; v_gene: TRBV18; d_gene: NA; CDR3aa: CASSPTQSSNQPQHF; CDR3nt: TGTGCCAGCTCACCAACACAGTCTAGCAATCAGCCCCAGCATTTT
j_gene: TRBJ1-2; abundance: NA; v_gene: TRBV2; d_gene: NA; CDR3aa: CASRVAEDGYTF; CDR3nt: TGTGCCAGCAGAGTAGCAGAGGATGGCTACACCTTC
j_gene: TRBJ2-3; abundance: NA; v_gene: TRBV5-1; d_gene: NA; CDR3aa: CASSPGLVDTQYF; CDR3nt: TGCGCCAGCAGCCCGGGGTTGGTAGATACGCAGTATTTT
j_gene: TRBJ1-2; abundance: NA; v_gene: TRBV5-6; d_gene: TRBD1; CDR3aa: CASSLLTVGGGSYGYTF; CDR3nt: TGTGCCAGCAGCTTGTTAACGGTTGGAGGGGGCAGCTATGGCTACACCTTC
j_gene: TRBJ2-7; abundance: NA; v_gene: TRBV5-1; d_gene: NA; CDR3aa: CASSSGHSSYEQYF; CDR3nt: TGCGCCAGCAGCTCAGGACACAGCTCCTACGAGCAGTACTTC
j_gene: TRBJ2-1; abundance: NA; v_gene: TRBV10-1; d_gene: TRBD1; CDR3aa: CASSESLGQEFF; CDR3nt: TGCGCCAGCAGTGAGTCTCTGGGACAGGAGTTCTTC
j_gene: TRBJ1-1; abundance: NA; v_gene: TRBV10-3; d_gene: TRBD1; CDR3aa: CAINDRGDTEAFF; CDR3nt: TGTGCCATCAACGACAGGGGGGACACTGAAGCTTTCTTT
j_gene: TRBJ2-1; abundance: NA; v_gene: TRBV5-1; d_gene: TRBD1; CDR3aa: CASSQGTGNNEQFF; CDR3nt: TGCGCCAGCAGCCAGGGGACAGGGAACAATGAGCAGTTCTTC
j_gene: TRBJ2-7; abundance: NA; v_gene: TRBV28; d_gene: NA; CDR3aa: CASSLRGALSYEQYF; CDR3nt: TGTGCCAGCAGTTTACGGGGGGCTCTCTCCTACGAGCAGTACTTC
j_gene: TRBJ1-6; abundance: once; v_gene: TRBV6-6; d_gene: NA; CDR3aa: CASRGTGLNSPLHF; CDR3nt: TGTGCCAGCAGAGGGACTGGACTTAATTCACCCCTCCACTTT
j_gene: TRBJ1-2; abundance: once; v_gene: TRBV2; d_gene: NA; CDR3aa: CASSRTSGGYTF; CDR3nt: TGTGCCAGCAGTAGGACATCCGGCGGCTACACCTTC
j_gene: TRBJ1-4; abundance: NA; v_gene: TRBV28; d_gene: NA; CDR3aa: CASSHGGDPNEKLFF; CDR3nt: TGTGCCAGCAGTCATGGGGGGGATCCTAATGAAAAACTGTTTTTT
j_gene: TRBJ2-7; abundance: NA; v_gene: TRBV6-5; d_gene: TRBD1; CDR3aa: CASSAGQASYEQYF; CDR3nt: TGTGCCAGCAGTGCGGGACAGGCCTCCTACGAGCAGTACTTC
j_gene: TRBJ2-1; abundance: NA; v_gene: TRBV9; d_gene: NA; CDR3aa: CASSGLGLNEQFF; CDR3nt: TGTGCCAGCAGCGGTTTGGGGCTCAATGAGCAGTTCTTC
j_gene: TRBJ2-7; abundance: NA; v_gene: TRBV28; d_gene: NA; CDR3aa: CASREGGYEQYF; CDR3nt: TGTGCCAGTCGAGAGGGGGGGTACGAGCAGTACTTC
j_gene: TRBJ2-7; abundance: NA; v_gene: TRBV27; d_gene: TRBD2; CDR3aa: CASSFRTSGSSEQYF; CDR3nt: TGTGCCAGCAGTTTCCGGACTAGCGGGAGCTCCGAGCAGTACTTC
j_gene: TRBJ2-7; abundance: NA; v_gene: TRBV28; d_gene: TRBD1; CDR3aa: CASSPEGQGYYEQYF; CDR3nt: TGTGCCAGCAGTCCAGAGGGACAGGGCTACTACGAGCAGTACTTC
j_gene: TRBJ1-1; abundance: NA; v_gene: TRBV10-3; d_gene: NA; CDR3aa: CAISEYGSEAFF; CDR3nt: TGTGCCATCAGTGAGTACGGGTCAGAAGCTTTCTTT
j_gene: TRBJ2-7; abundance: NA; v_gene: TRBV7-9; d_gene: NA; CDR3aa: CASSLEDSSREQYF; CDR3nt: TGTGCCAGCAGCTTAGAGGACAGTAGCCGCGAGCAGTACTTC
j_gene: TRBJ1-5; abundance: NA; v_gene: TRBV18; d_gene: TRBD1; CDR3aa: CASSYAGTGTSEPQHF; CDR3nt: TGTGCCAGCTCATACGCCGGGACAGGGACATCTGAGCCCCAGCATTTT
j_gene: TRBJ1-2; abundance: few; v_gene: TRBV19; d_gene: TRBD1; CDR3aa: CASSRGQIGYGYTF; CDR3nt: TGTGCCAGTAGTAGGGGACAGATAGGGTATGGCTACACCTTC
j_gene: TRBJ1-3; abundance: NA; v_gene: TRBV7-6; d_gene: NA; CDR3aa: CASSPPSGSGNTIYF; CDR3nt: TGTGCCAGCAGCCCTCCTTCAGGCTCTGGAAACACCATATATTTT
j_gene: TRBJ2-7; abundance: NA; v_gene: TRBV2; d_gene: TRBD1; CDR3aa: CASRGTESSYEQYF; CDR3nt: TGTGCCAGCAGGGGGACAGAAAGCTCCTACGAGCAGTACTTC